One sample yielded the 3 T cell receptor beta chains listed below, sequenced in a study of blood T cells in healthy people across ages (dated by TCRdb to the mid-2010s). Libraries were built with 5' RACE. The sequencing machine was an Illumina HiSeq 2500. A second PCR of roughly 7 to 11 cycles was performed with a sample-barcoded 5' primer and a J-beta primer mix. The public reads were reprocessed in TCRdb via fastp at Q25 and MiXCR, keeping in-frame beta chains. Each record represents a unique CDR3 protein, reported with the most common genes and DNA among its rows. In this sample the table shows around 1.5 million distinct CDR3 sequences, approximately 59% of which occur a single time. 6.7% of the sample is held by the ten biggest clonotypes. The source material was blood. The receptor set was obtained from a man aged 18-30 years in good health.

The sample holds a few counts of this clonotype. The V and J genes are TRBV2 and TRBJ2-1, with no clear D. V lost 4 bases and J 9 bases, leaving 10 bases between the germline ends. The germline V gene encodes CDR1 SNHLY and CDR2 FYNNEI. This CDR3 is built from 12 residues. Here the CDR3 reads CASSVGGGEQFF. The CDR3 DNA reads TGTGCCAGCAGTGTTGGTGGCGGTGAGCAGTTCTTC.

This clonotype was counted between two and nine times. The chain employs TRBV25-1 and TRBJ2-6, with D possibly called TRBD1 or TRBD2 (5 bases each). CDR3 size: 20 residues. Trimming cost V 5 bases and J 0 bases, with 23 bases left between them. Germline V gene data show CDR1 as MGHDK and CDR2 as SYGVNS. The CDR3: CASSPLWARGANSGANVLTF. The CDR3 coding sequence is TGTGCCAGCAGTCCCCTTTGGGCCAGAGGGGCAAACTCTGGGGCCAACGTCCTGACTTTC.

The count of this clonotype is one. The J gene is TRBJ1-2, the V gene TRBV5-1; the D is unclear. Trimming shortened V by 0 bases and J by 4 bases, and 7 bases separated the two germline ends. Germline V lookup: CDR1 SGHRS, CDR2 YFSETQ. The length of the CDR3 is 13 residues. CDR3 in amino acids: CASSLEALYGYTF. Here the CDR3 DNA reads TGCGCCAGCAGCTTGGAGGCACTCTATGGCTACACCTTC.